Described below is a single T cell receptor (beta chain) sequence and its context. Method: immunoSEQ multiplex PCR; TCRdb's copy keeps in-frame clones and lacks some. The data contain some 2,500,000 clones, roughly 93% of them singletons. Germline V gene lookup returns CDR1 SGHNT and CDR2 YENEEA. This CDR3 region has 15 residues. V dropped 6 bases and J dropped 3; count of bases not matched to a gene: 7. This record comes from a study of shared clonotypes between healthy human individuals. The rearrangement links TRBV11-3 to TRBJ2-7; 11 nucleotides line up with TRBD2. Sequenced material: naive CD4+ T cells from PBMCs. Subset specified: CD45RA+ positively selected. The clonotype comes from a man younger than 30 in good health. Some clones in this sample may be carry-over from other donors' samples. The CDR3 nucleotides are TGTGCCAGCAGTTACGCTAGCGGGAGGATCTACGAGCAGTACTTC. This gives the protein CASSYASGRIYEQYF.